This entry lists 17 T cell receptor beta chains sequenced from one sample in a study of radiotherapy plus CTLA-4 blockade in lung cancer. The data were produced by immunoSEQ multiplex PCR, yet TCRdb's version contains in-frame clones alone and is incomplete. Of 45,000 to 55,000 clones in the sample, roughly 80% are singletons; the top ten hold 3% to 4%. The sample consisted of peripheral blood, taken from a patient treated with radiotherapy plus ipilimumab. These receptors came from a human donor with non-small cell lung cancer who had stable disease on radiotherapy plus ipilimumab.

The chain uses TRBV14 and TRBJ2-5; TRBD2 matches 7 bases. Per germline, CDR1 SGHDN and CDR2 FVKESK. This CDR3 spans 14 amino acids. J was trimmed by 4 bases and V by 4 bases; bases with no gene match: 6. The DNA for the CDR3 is TGTGCCAGCAGCCCTTCGGGGGGACGAGAGACCCAGTACTTC. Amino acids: CASSPSGGRETQYF.

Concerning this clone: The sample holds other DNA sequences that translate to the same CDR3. The CDR3 DNA follows: TGTGCCAGCAGTTACGGGCCGAACACCGGGGAGCTGTTTTTT. Protein product: CASSYGPNTGELFF. The J gene is TRBJ2-2, the V gene TRBV6-5, with D unclear. Germline V gene data show CDR1 as MNHEY and CDR2 as SVGAGI. The CDR3 runs 14 residues. Trimming pared 2 bases from V and 0 bases from J, leaving 4 bases between.

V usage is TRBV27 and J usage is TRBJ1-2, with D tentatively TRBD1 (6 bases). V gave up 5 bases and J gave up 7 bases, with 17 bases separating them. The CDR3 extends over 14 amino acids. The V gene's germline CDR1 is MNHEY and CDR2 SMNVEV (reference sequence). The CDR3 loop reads CASSPGTPIFGYTF. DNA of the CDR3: TGTGCCAGCAGTCCCGGGACACCGATTTTTGGCTACACCTTC.

Here the CDR3 reads CASSTRQGGAEAEQYF. CDR3 bases: TGTGCCAGCAGCACGCGACAGGGGGGCGCCGAGGCCGAGCAGTACTTC. The rearrangement links TRBV7-6 to TRBJ2-7; 9 nucleotides align to TRBD1. V lost 5 bases to trimming and J lost 6 bases; unmatched junction nucleotides: 14. Germline CDR1 and CDR2: SGHVS and FNYEAQ. This CDR3 is 16 amino acids long.

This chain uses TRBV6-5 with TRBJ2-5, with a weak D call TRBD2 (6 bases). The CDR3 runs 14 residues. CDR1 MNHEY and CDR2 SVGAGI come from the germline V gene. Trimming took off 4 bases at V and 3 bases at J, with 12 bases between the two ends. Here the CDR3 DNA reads TGTGCCAGCAGTTGGGGGACTGCCAAAGAGACCCAGTACTTC. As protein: CASSWGTAKETQYF.

CDR3 protein: CASSLQKSGNTIYF. CDR3 nucleotides: TGTGCCAGCAGCCTGCAGAAATCTGGAAACACCATATATTTT. The chain combines TRBV5-6 with TRBJ1-3; D is unclear. V shed 4 bases and J shed 1 base, with 9 bases lying between them. Germline lookup yields CDR1 SGHDT and CDR2 YYEEEE. The CDR3 has 14 residues.

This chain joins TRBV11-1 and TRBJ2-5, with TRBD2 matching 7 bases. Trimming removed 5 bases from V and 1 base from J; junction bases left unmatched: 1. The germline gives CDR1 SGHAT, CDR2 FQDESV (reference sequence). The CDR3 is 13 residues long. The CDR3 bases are TGTGCCAGCAGCCGCGGGGGCCAAGAGACCCAGTACTTC. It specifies CASSRGGQETQYF.

CDR3: CSVGLYPGLAGVSYNEQFF. CDR3 DNA sequence: TGCAGCGTTGGATTATACCCAGGACTAGCGGGGGTTTCCTACAATGAGCAGTTCTTC. The chain couples TRBV29-1 to TRBJ2-1, with TRBD2 matching over 13 bases. Germline CDR1 SQVTM, CDR2 ANQGSEA. The CDR3 loop spans 19 amino acids. V gave up 4 bases and J gave up 1 base; unmatched junction bases: 13.

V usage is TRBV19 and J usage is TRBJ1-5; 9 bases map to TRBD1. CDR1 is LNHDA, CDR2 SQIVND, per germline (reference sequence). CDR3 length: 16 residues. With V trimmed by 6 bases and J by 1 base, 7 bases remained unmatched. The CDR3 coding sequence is TGTGCCAGTAGATCTCCGGGACAGGGAAGCAATCAGCCCCAGCATTTT. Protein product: CASRSPGQGSNQPQHF.

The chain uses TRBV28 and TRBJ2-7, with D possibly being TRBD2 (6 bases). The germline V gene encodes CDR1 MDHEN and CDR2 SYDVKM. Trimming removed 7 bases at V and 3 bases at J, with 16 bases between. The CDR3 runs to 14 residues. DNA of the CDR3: TGTGCCAGCACTCCAAGAACCGGGGGCTACGAGCAGTACTTC. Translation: CASTPRTGGYEQYF. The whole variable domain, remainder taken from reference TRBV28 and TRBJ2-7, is DVKVTQSSRYLVKRTGEKVFLECVQDMDHENMFWYRQDPGLGLRLIYFSYDVKMKEKGDIPEGYSVSREKKERFSLILESASTNQTSMYLCASTPRTGGYEQYFGPGTRLTVT.

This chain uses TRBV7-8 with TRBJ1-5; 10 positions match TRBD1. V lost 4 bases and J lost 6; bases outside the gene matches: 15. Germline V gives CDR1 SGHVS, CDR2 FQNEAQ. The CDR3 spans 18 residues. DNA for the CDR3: TGTGCCAGCAGCTCCGGGACAGGGGATGATAAAGGTAGTCAGCCCCAGCATTTT. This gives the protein CASSSGTGDDKGSQPQHF. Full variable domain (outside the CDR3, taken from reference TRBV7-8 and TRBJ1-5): GAGVSQSPRYKVAKRGQDVALRCDPISGHVSLFWYQQALGQGPEFLTYFQNEAQLDKSGLPSDRFFAERPEGSVSTLKIQRTQQEDSAVYLCASSSGTGDDKGSQPQHFGDGTRLSIL.

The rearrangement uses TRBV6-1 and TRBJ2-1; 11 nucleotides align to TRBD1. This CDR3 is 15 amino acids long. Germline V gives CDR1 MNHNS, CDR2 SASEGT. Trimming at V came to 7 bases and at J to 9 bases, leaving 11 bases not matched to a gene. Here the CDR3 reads CASNMDRGRGAEQFF. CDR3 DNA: TGTGCCAGCAACATGGACAGGGGGCGAGGAGCTGAGCAGTTCTTC.

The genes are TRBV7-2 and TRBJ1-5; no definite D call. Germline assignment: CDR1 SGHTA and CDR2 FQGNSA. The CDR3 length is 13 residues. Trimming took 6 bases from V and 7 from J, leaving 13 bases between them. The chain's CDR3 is CASSSESYQPQHF. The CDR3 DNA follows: TGTGCCAGCAGTTCCGAATCCTACCAGCCCCAGCATTTT.

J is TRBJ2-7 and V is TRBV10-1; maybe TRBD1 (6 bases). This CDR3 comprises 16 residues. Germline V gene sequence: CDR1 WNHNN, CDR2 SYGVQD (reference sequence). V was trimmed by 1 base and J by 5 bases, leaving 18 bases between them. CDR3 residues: CASSEFPTGPFHEQYF. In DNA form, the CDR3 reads TGCGCCAGCAGTGAGTTCCCGACAGGACCATTCCACGAGCAGTACTTC.

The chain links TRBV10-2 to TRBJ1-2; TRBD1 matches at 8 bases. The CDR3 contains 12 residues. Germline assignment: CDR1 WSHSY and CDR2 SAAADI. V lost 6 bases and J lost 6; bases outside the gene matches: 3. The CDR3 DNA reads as TGCGCCAGCAGAGTGACAGGGGATGGCTACACCTTC. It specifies CASRVTGDGYTF.

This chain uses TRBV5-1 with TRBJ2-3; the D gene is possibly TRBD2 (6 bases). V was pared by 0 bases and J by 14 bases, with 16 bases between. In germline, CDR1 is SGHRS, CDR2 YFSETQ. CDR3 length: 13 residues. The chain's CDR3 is CASSLGGPGDGYF. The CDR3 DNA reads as TGCGCCAGCAGCTTGGGTGGCCCGGGGGACGGGTATTTT.

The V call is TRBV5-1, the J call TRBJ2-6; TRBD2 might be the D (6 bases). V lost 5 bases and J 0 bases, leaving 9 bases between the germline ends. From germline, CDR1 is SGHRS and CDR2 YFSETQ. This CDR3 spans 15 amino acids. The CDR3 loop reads CASREGPSGANVLTF. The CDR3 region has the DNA TGCGCCAGCAGGGAGGGCCCCTCTGGGGCCAACGTCCTGACTTTC.